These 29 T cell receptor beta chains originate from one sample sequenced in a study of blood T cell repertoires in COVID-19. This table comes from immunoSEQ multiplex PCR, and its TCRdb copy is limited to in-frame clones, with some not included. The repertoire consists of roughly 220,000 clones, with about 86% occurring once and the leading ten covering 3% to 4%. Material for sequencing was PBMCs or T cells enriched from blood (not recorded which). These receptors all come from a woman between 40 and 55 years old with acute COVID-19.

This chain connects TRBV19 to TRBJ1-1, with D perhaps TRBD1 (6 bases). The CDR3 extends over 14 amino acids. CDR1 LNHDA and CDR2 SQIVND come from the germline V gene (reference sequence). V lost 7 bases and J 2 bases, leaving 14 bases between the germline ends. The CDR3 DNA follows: TGTGCCAGTACCAACCAGGGGCCTAACACTGAAGCTTTCTTT. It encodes CASTNQGPNTEAFF.

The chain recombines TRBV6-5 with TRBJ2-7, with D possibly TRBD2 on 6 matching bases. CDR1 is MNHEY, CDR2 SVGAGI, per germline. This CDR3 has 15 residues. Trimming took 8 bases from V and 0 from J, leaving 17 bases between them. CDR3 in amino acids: CASGPTGTGSYEQYF. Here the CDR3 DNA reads TGTGCCAGCGGACCAACCGGGACTGGCTCCTACGAGCAGTACTTC.

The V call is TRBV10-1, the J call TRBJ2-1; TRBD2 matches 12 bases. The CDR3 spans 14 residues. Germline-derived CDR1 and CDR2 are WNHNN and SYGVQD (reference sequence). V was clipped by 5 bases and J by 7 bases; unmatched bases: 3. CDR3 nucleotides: TGCGCCAGCAGTCGTCTAGCGGGAGGGAATGAGCAGTTCTTC. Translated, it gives CASSRLAGGNEQFF.

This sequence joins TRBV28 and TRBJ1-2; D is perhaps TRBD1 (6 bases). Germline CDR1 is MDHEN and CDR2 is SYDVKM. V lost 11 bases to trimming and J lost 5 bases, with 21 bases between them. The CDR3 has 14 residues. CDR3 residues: CAGRSGGTGYGYTF. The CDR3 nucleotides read TGTGCCGGCCGAAGTGGGGGCACAGGGTATGGCTACACCTTC.

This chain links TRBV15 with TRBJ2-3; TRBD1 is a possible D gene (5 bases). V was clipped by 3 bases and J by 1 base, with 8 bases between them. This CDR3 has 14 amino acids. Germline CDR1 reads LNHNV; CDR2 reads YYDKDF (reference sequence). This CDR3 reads CATSRETGTDTQYF. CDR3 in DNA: TGTGCCACCAGCAGGGAGACAGGCACAGATACGCAGTATTTT. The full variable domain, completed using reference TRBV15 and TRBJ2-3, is DAMVIQNPRYQVTQFGKPVTLSCSQTLNHNVMYWYQQKSSQAPKLLFHYYDKDFNNEADTPDNFQSRRPNTSFCFLDIRSPGLGDTAMYLCATSRETGTDTQYFGPGTRLTVL.

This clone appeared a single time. The CDR3 DNA follows: TGCAGCGTTGATGGGCGGGGGACCTCCGGGGCGCAGTATTTT. This encodes CSVDGRGTSGAQYF. The chain couples TRBV29-1 to TRBJ2-3, with 7 bases that match TRBD2. With V trimmed by 3 bases and J by 10 bases, 13 bases remained unmatched. Per germline, CDR1 SQVTM and CDR2 ANQGSEA. The CDR3 runs to 14 residues.

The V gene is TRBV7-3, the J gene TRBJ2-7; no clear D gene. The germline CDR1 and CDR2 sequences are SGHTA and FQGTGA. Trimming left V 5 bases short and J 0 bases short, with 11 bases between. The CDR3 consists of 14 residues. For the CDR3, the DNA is TGTGCCAGCAGCCAGACTGGAAACTCCTACGAGCAGTACTTC. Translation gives CASSQTGNSYEQYF.

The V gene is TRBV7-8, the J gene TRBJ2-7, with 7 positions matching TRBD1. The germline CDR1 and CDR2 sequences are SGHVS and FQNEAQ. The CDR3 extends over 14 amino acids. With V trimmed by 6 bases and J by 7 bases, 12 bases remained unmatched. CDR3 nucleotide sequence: TGTGCCAGCAGTCCCGGGACAGCCGAGTGGGAGCAGTACTTC. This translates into CASSPGTAEWEQYF.

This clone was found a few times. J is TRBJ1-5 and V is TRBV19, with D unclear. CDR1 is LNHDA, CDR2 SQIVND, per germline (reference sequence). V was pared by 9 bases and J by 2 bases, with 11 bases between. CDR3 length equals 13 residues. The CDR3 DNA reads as TGTGCCAGCGCTTTCGCGGGCAATCAGCCCCAGCATTTT. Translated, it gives CASAFAGNQPQHF.

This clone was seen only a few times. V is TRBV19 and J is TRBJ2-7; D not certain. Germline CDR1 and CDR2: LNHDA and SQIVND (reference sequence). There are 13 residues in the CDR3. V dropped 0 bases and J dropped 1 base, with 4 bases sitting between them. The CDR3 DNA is TGTGCCAGTAGTATAGACCCATCCTACGAGCAGTACTTC. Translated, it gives CASSIDPSYEQYF.

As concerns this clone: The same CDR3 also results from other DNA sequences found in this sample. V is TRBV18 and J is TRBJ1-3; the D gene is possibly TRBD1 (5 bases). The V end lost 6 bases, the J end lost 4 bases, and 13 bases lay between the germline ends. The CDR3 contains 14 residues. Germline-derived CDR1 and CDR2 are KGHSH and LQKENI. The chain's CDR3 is CASSPSGGGNTIYF. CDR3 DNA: TGTGCCAGCTCCCCTTCGGGGGGAGGAAACACCATATATTTT.

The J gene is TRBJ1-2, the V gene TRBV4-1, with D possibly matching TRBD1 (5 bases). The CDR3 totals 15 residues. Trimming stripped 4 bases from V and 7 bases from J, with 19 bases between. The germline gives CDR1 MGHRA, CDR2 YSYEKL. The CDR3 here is CASSPRGMAGAGYTF. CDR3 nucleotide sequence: TGCGCCAGCAGCCCCCGGGGGATGGCAGGCGCTGGCTACACCTTC.

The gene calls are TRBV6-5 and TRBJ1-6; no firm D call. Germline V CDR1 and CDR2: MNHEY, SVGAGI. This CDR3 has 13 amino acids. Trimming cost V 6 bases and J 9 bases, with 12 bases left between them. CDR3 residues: CASRPETGSPLHF. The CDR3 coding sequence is TGTGCCAGCAGACCCGAGACGGGTTCACCCCTCCACTTT.

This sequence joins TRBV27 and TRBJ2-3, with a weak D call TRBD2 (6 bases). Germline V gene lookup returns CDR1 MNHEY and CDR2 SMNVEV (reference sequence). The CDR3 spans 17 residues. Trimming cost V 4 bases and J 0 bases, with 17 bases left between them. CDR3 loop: CASSSPGAIPSTDTQYF. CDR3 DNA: TGTGCCAGCAGTTCCCCGGGAGCGATCCCTAGCACAGATACGCAGTATTTT.

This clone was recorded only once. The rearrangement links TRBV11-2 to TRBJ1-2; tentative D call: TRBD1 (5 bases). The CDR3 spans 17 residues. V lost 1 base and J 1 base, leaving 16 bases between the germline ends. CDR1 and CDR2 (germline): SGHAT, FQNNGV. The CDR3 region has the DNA TGTGCCAGCAGCTTAGGGGACTCCTTGGGTTTTAACTATGGCTACACCTTC. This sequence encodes CASSLGDSLGFNYGYTF.

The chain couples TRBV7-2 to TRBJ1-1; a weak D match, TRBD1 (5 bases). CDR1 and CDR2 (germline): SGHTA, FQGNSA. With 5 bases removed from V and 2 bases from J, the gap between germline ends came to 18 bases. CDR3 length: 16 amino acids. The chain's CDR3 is CASSPQGLRGNTEAFF. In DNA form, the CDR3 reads TGTGCCAGCAGCCCCCAGGGACTGCGGGGTAACACTGAAGCTTTCTTT.

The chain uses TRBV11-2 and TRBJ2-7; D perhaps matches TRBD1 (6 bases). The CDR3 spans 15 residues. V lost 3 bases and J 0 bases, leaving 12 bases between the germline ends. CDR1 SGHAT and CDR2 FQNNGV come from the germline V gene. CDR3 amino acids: CASSFTRDTSYEQYF. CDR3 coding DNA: TGTGCCAGCAGCTTTACCCGGGACACCTCCTACGAGCAGTACTTC.

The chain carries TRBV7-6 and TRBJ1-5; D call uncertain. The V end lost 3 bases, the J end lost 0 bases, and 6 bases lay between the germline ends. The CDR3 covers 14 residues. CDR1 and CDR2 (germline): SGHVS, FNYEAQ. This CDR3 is CASSLSHSNQPQHF. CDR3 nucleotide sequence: TGTGCCAGCAGCTTGAGCCATAGCAATCAGCCCCAGCATTTT.

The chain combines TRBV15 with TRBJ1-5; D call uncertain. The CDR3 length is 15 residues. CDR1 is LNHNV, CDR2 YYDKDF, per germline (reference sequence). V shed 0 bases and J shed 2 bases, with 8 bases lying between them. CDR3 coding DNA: TGTGCCACCAGCAGAGATCTGGCTGGCAATCAGCCCCAGCATTTT. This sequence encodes CATSRDLAGNQPQHF.

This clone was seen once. The chain's CDR3 is CASSHRYNEQFF. CDR3 sequence (DNA): TGTGCCAGCAGCCACAGGTACAATGAGCAGTTCTTC. This sequence joins TRBV25-1 and TRBJ2-1; perhaps TRBD1 as D (5 bases). The ends were cut back, 6 bases at V and 4 bases at J, with 7 bases in the middle. CDR3 length: 12 residues. The germline CDR1 and CDR2 sequences are MGHDK and SYGVNS.

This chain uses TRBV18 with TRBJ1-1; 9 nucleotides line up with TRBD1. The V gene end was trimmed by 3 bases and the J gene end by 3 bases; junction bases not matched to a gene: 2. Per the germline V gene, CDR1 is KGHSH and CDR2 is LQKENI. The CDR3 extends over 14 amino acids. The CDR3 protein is CASSPRTGDTEAFF. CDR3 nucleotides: TGTGCCAGCTCACCCCGGACAGGGGACACTGAAGCTTTCTTT.

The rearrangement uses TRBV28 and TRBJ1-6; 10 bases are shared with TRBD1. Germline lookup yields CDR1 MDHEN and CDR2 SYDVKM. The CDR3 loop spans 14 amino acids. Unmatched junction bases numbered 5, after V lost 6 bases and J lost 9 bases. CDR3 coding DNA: TGTGCCAGCAGCTACCGGGACAGGGGTTCACCCCTCCACTTT. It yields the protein CASSYRDRGSPLHF.

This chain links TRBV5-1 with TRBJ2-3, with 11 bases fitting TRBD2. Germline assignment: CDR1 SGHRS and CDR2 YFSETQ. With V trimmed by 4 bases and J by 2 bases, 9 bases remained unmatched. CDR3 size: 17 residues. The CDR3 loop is CASSPPTSGTVTDTQYF. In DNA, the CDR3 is TGCGCCAGCAGCCCGCCGACTAGCGGGACCGTCACAGATACGCAGTATTTT.

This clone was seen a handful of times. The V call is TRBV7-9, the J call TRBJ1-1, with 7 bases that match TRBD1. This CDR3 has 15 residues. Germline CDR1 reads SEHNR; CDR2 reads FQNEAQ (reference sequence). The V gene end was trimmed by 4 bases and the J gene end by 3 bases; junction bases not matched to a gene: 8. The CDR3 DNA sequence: TGTGCCAGCAGCTCCCTTCTAGACAGGGACACTGAAGCTTTCTTT. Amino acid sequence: CASSSLLDRDTEAFF.

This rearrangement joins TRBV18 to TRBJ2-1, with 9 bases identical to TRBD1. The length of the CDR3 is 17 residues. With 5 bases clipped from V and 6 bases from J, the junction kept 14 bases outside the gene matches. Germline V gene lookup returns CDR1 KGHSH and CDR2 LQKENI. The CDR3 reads CASSTGQGVSSGNEQFF. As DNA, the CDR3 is TGTGCCAGCTCAACGGGACAGGGAGTAAGTTCGGGCAATGAGCAGTTCTTC.

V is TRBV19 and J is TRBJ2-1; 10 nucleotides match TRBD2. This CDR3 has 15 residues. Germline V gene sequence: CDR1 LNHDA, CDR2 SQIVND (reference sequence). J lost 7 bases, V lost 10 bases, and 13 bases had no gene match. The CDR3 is CATRPTSGAWNEQFF. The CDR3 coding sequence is TGTGCCACCCGCCCTACTAGCGGGGCCTGGAATGAGCAGTTCTTC.

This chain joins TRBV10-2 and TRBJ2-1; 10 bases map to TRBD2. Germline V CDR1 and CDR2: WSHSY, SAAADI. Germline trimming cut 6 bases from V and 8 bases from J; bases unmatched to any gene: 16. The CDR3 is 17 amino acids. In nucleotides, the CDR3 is TGCGCCAGCAGCGAAGCCCGGGGACTAGCGACCACCGATGAGCAGTTCTTC. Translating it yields CASSEARGLATTDEQFF.

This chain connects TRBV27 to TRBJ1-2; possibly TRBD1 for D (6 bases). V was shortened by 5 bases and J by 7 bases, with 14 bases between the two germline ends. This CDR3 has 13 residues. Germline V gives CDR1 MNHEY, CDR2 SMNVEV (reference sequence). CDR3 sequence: CASSAPTGGGYTF. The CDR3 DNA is TGTGCCAGCAGTGCCCCGACAGGTGGTGGCTACACCTTC.

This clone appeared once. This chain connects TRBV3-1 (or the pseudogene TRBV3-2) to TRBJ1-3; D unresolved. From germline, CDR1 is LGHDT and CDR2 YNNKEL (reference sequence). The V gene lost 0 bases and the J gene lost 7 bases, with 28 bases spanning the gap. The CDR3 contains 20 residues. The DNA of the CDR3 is TGTGCCAGCAGCCAAGACACCTATCTAGCTCTAGGTGCTCAAGGGAACACCATATATTTT. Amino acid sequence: CASSQDTYLALGAQGNTIYF.